This T cell receptor (beta chain) was documented in a study of CD8 T cells in Susac syndrome. About the study: When blood was collected, patients with Susac syndrome were therapy-naive, were taking corticosteroids, or were receiving intravenous immunoglobulin alone.

Germline V lookup: CDR1 SQVTM, CDR2 ANQGSEA. This CDR3 has 16 amino acids. Losses at the gene ends were 8 bases for V and 5 bases for J; bases not matched to a gene: 12. The study, taken as a whole, reports: The study admitted that it had a relatively small number of individuals in its TCR sequencing and HLA analysis.

The RNA, about 0.45 to 1 ug, was put through reverse transcription using random hexamers. TCRdb passed the immunoSEQ multiplex PCR reads through MiXCR, listing each CDR3 protein once. Among 70,000 to 75,000 distinct CDR3 sequences listed, approximately 93% were seen once. The authors sequenced TCR beta from blood CD8+ and CD4+ T cells. For this clonotype: Its specificity is unknown.

Sequencing used CD4+ T cells from PBMCs. The sequence derives from a human donor with Susac syndrome. The chain carries TRBV29-1 and TRBJ2-2; 12 bases are shared with TRBD1. Written as DNA, the CDR3 is TGCAGCTTCCGACCTCAGGGACAGGGGGCGACCGGGGAGCTGTTTTTT. It is translated as CSFRPQGQGATGELFF.